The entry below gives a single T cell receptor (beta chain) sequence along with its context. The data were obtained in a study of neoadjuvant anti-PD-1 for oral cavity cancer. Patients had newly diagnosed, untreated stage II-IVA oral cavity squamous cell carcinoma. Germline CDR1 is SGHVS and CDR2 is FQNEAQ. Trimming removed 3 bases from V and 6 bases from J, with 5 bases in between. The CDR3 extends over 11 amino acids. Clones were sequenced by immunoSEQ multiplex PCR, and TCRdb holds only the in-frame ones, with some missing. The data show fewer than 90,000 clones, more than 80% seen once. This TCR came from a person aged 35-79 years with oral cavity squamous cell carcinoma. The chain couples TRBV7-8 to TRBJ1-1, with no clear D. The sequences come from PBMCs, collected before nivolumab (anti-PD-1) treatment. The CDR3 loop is CASSFVSEAFF. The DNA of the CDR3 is TGTGCCAGCAGCTTTGTGTCTGAAGCTTTCTTT.